The 26 T cell receptor beta chains below come from one sample, sequenced in a study of T cells in tuberculosis. The protocol was immunoSEQ multiplex PCR, while the TCRdb copy is restricted to in-frame clones and leaves out a portion. The sample yields tens of thousands of clones, approximately 92% seen once. Material: PBMCs. These TCRs come from a donor under 30 with latent tuberculosis or without tuberculosis infection.

The chain carries TRBV5-1 and TRBJ2-3; 15 bases match TRBD2. Trimming cost V 5 bases and J 5 bases; bases outside gene matches: 6. This CDR3 is built from 16 residues. The germline V gene encodes CDR1 SGHRS and CDR2 YFSETQ. The CDR3 sequence is CASREGLAGGQDTQYF. In nucleotides, the CDR3 is TGCGCCAGCAGGGAGGGACTAGCGGGGGGCCAAGATACGCAGTATTTT.

This chain connects TRBV5-5 to TRBJ2-6; 9 bases fit TRBD1. The CDR3 runs to 18 residues. From germline, CDR1 is SGHKS and CDR2 YYEKEE (reference sequence). The V segment lost 4 bases and the J segment 4 bases; nucleotides outside the gene matches: 12. CDR3 DNA: TGTGCCAGCAGCCTACGGGACAGGGTCGTAGCAGGGGCCAACGTCCTGACTTTC. It specifies CASSLRDRVVAGANVLTF.

This clone was seen a single time. The V call is TRBV5-1, the J call TRBJ2-7; tentatively, D is TRBD1 (6 bases). Per the germline V gene, CDR1 is SGHRS and CDR2 is YFSETQ. The V end lost 3 bases, the J end lost 0 bases, and 10 bases lay between the germline ends. There are 14 residues in the CDR3. The CDR3 DNA reads as TGCGCCAGCAGCTCTAGGACAGCCTCCTACGAGCAGTACTTC. Protein sequence: CASSSRTASYEQYF. Full variable domain (remainder filled in from reference TRBV5-1 and TRBJ2-7): KAGVTQTPRYLIKTRGQQVTLSCSPISGHRSVSWYQQTPGQGLQFLFEYFSETQRNKGNFPGRFSGRQFSNSRSEMNVSTLELGDSALYLCASSSRTASYEQYFGPGTRLTVT.

The genes are TRBV5-6 and TRBJ2-3, with 11 bases identical to TRBD1. This CDR3 region has 16 residues. Germline trimming cut 5 bases from V and 2 bases from J; bases unmatched to any gene: 7. Germline V CDR1 and CDR2: SGHDT, YYEEEE. The CDR3 coding sequence is TGTGCCAGCAGACTTCGGACAGGGGGCTACACAGATACGCAGTATTTT. Its protein is CASRLRTGGYTDTQYF.

The rearrangement joins TRBV4-3 to TRBJ1-4; 7 bases align to TRBD1. Germline loops: CDR1 LGHNA, CDR2 YSLEER. The J segment lost 7 bases and the V segment lost 0 bases, leaving 5 bases of the junction unmatched. This CDR3 spans 15 amino acids. Here the CDR3 reads CASSQDRQGSEKLFF. The CDR3 DNA reads TGCGCCAGCAGCCAAGATCGACAGGGAAGTGAAAAACTGTTTTTT.

This chain links TRBV27 with TRBJ2-2; perhaps TRBD2 as D (6 bases). The CDR3 spans 14 residues. Deletions cut 6 bases from V and 2 bases from J, with 10 bases between. Germline V gene sequence: CDR1 MNHEY, CDR2 SMNVEV (reference sequence). The CDR3 region is CASSPGLNTGELFF. The CDR3 DNA reads TGTGCCAGCAGCCCGGGACTCAACACCGGGGAGCTGTTTTTT.

This chain uses TRBV2 with TRBJ1-3; no reliable D call. V lost 5 bases and J 2 bases, leaving 4 bases between the germline ends. From germline, CDR1 is SNHLY and CDR2 FYNNEI. The CDR3 spans 12 residues. In DNA form, the CDR3 reads TGTGCCAGCAGTTTAGCTGGAAACACCATATATTTT. It yields the protein CASSLAGNTIYF.

This clone was observed a handful of times. V is TRBV28 and J is TRBJ1-2; D not certain. Trimming left V 6 bases short and J 7 bases short, with 12 bases between. The CDR3 is 12 amino acids. CDR1 is MDHEN, CDR2 SYDVKM, per germline. In DNA form, the CDR3 reads TGTGCCAGCAGCTCTCGGGGTTTTGGCTACACCTTC. It yields the protein CASSSRGFGYTF.

J is TRBJ2-5 and V is TRBV25-1; 7 nucleotides agree with TRBD1. CDR1 and CDR2 (germline): MGHDK, SYGVNS. The CDR3 length is 14 residues. Germline trimming cut 8 bases from V and 6 bases from J; bases unmatched to any gene: 12. Written as DNA, the CDR3 is TGTGCCAGCTCCCCCCAGGGGGTCAGACAGACCCAGTACTTC. Its translation: CASSPQGVRQTQYF.

The V call is TRBV11-1, the J call TRBJ2-7; TRBD1 aligns across 8 bases. The V gene's germline CDR1 is SGHAT and CDR2 FQDESV (reference sequence). The CDR3 runs to 12 residues. Trimming at V came to 8 bases and at J to 5 bases, leaving 5 bases not matched to a gene. Here the CDR3 DNA reads TGTGCCAGCGGACAGGGAAGGCACGAGCAGTACTTC. Translation gives CASGQGRHEQYF.

This chain links TRBV9 with TRBJ2-5, with D possibly being TRBD1 (6 bases). Deletions cut 1 base from V and 1 base from J, with 8 bases between. This CDR3 has 14 amino acids. The germline gives CDR1 SGDLS, CDR2 YYNGEE. CDR3 bases: TGTGCCAGCAGCGTACAGGACAGCCAAGAGACCCAGTACTTC. This encodes CASSVQDSQETQYF.

The chain recombines TRBV10-3 with TRBJ2-3; TRBD2 matches at 10 bases. From germline, CDR1 is ENHRY and CDR2 SYGVKD. V dropped 3 bases and J dropped 3; count of bases not matched to a gene: 6. This CDR3 has 16 amino acids. CDR3 region: CAISDVSGGRTDTQYF. For the CDR3, the DNA is TGTGCCATCAGTGACGTTAGCGGGGGGAGAACAGATACGCAGTATTTT.

This clone was seen a few times. J is TRBJ2-3 and V is TRBV18; D is unclear. Deletions cut 3 bases from V and 2 bases from J, with 9 bases between. This CDR3 comprises 14 residues. The germline gives CDR1 KGHSH, CDR2 LQKENI. The CDR3 region is CASSPSMHTDTQYF. DNA for the CDR3: TGTGCCAGCTCACCTAGTATGCACACAGATACGCAGTATTTT.

V and J are TRBV5-6 and TRBJ1-4, with D possibly matching TRBD1 (6 bases). The CDR3 loop spans 17 amino acids. The germline CDR1 and CDR2 sequences are SGHDT and YYEEEE. The ends were cut back, 4 bases at V and 2 bases at J, with 18 bases in the middle. The CDR3 DNA reads as TGTGCCAGCAGCCCTGGACGGGGAGACAGGACTAATGAAAAACTGTTTTTT. Protein sequence: CASSPGRGDRTNEKLFF.

The chain employs TRBV30 and TRBJ2-5; a possible D gene is TRBD1 (5 bases). This CDR3 spans 12 amino acids. The V gene lost 2 bases and the J gene lost 2 bases, with 6 bases spanning the gap. Per the germline V gene, CDR1 is GTSNPN and CDR2 is SVGIG (reference sequence). The CDR3 DNA sequence: TGTGCCTGGAGTCGACAGCAAGAGACCCAGTACTTC. Its protein is CAWSRQQETQYF. Combining the CDR3 with reference TRBV30 and TRBJ2-5 gives the whole variable domain SQTIHQWPATLVQPVGSPLSLECTVEGTSNPNLYWYRQAAGRGLQLLFYSVGIGQISSEVPQNLSASRPQDRQFILSSKKLLLSDSGFYLCAWSRQQETQYFGPGTRLLVL.

This chain joins TRBV30 and TRBJ2-5, with 8 bases aligning to TRBD2. Germline V CDR1 and CDR2: GTSNPN, SVGIG (reference sequence). This CDR3 region has 15 residues. Trimming cost V 3 bases and J 2 bases; bases outside gene matches: 8. CDR3 nucleotide sequence: TGTGCCTGGAGGGGCGGGACTAGAGAGCAAGAGACCCAGTACTTC. This sequence encodes CAWRGGTREQETQYF.

J is TRBJ1-4 and V is TRBV19; 9 bases fit TRBD1. The germline gives CDR1 LNHDA, CDR2 SQIVND (reference sequence). The CDR3 length is 15 residues. The V segment lost 5 bases and the J segment 7 bases; nucleotides outside the gene matches: 8. CDR3 protein: CASSAPDRGLEKLFF. In DNA form, the CDR3 reads TGTGCCAGTAGTGCCCCGGACAGGGGCCTTGAAAAACTGTTTTTT.

The chain recombines TRBV14 with TRBJ2-5, with D perhaps matching TRBD1 (5 bases). The CDR3 extends over 14 amino acids. Germline assignment: CDR1 SGHDN and CDR2 FVKESK. V lost 1 base to trimming and J lost 2 bases, with 8 bases between them. This chain's CDR3 is CASSQARVQETQYF. The CDR3 bases are TGTGCCAGCAGCCAAGCCAGGGTGCAAGAGACCCAGTACTTC.

This clone was seen just once. The gene calls are TRBV9 and TRBJ2-5; a weak D match, TRBD2 (6 bases). Germline V gene sequence: CDR1 SGDLS, CDR2 YYNGEE. V dropped 4 bases and J dropped 0 bases, with 16 bases sitting between them. The length of the CDR3 is 16 residues. CDR3 coding DNA: TGTGCCAGCAGCCCAGGAGGGGACGGGTACCAAGAGACCCAGTACTTC. Encoded protein: CASSPGGDGYQETQYF.

This clone was observed a single time. The chain uses TRBV5-4 and TRBJ1-3; the D is unclear. Germline lookup yields CDR1 SGHNT and CDR2 YYREEE (reference sequence). The CDR3 is 13 residues long. The V gene lost 2 bases and the J gene lost 0 bases, with 3 bases spanning the gap. The CDR3 DNA is TGTGCCAGCAGCTTCTTCTCTGGAAACACCATATATTTT. It is translated as CASSFFSGNTIYF.

By share, this clone ranks as medium-sized. This chain joins TRBV19 and TRBJ1-3, with 8 bases that match TRBD1. The CDR3 consists of 14 residues. The V and J ends lost 6 bases and 7 bases, in that order; junction bases with no gene match: 8. Germline V gene sequence: CDR1 LNHDA, CDR2 SQIVND (reference sequence). The CDR3 bases are TGTGCCAGTAGCCATGGACAGGGTGATAACACCATATATTTT. It is translated as CASSHGQGDNTIYF.

A few counts support this clone. The chain uses TRBV5-6 and TRBJ2-3; 8 bases agree with TRBD1. Germline assignment: CDR1 SGHDT and CDR2 YYEEEE. The CDR3 runs 14 residues. V lost 4 bases and J lost 6; bases outside the gene matches: 7. The CDR3 loop is CASSAWTGPDTQYF. The CDR3 nucleotides are TGTGCCAGCAGCGCCTGGACAGGGCCCGATACGCAGTATTTT. The full variable domain, rest sourced from reference TRBV5-6 and TRBJ2-3, is DAGVTQSPTHLIKTRGQQVTLRCSPKSGHDTVSWYQQALGQGPQFIFQYYEEEERQRGNFPDRFSGHQFPNYSSELNVNALLLGDSALYLCASSAWTGPDTQYFGPGTRLTVL.

This clone was seen once. The chain carries TRBV4-1 and TRBJ2-3; TRBD2 aligns across 8 bases. V lost 5 bases and J lost 0; bases outside the gene matches: 10. The CDR3 is 17 residues long. Germline CDR1 reads MGHRA; CDR2 reads YSYEKL. CDR3 residues: CASSSPGLGTSTDTQYF. As DNA, the CDR3 is TGCGCCAGCAGCTCCCCGGGACTAGGTACTAGCACAGATACGCAGTATTTT.

The chain employs TRBV19 and TRBJ2-3, with 12 bases aligning to TRBD2. V dropped 7 bases and J dropped 4; count of bases not matched to a gene: 9. In germline, CDR1 is LNHDA, CDR2 SQIVND (reference sequence). CDR3 size: 16 residues. CDR3 sequence: CASTTLAGGLPDTQYF. In nucleotides, the CDR3 is TGTGCCAGTACCACACTAGCGGGGGGCCTCCCAGATACGCAGTATTTT.

This clone was picked up one time. The rearrangement links TRBV7-2 to TRBJ1-1, with D possibly being TRBD1 (5 bases). Trimming left V 2 bases short and J 1 base short, with 11 bases between. Germline CDR1 reads SGHTA; CDR2 reads FQGNSA. The CDR3 consists of 15 residues. In DNA form, the CDR3 reads TGTGCCAGCAGCTTAAGGGGCACCCCGAACACTGAAGCTTTCTTT. This codes for CASSLRGTPNTEAFF.

The rearrangement links TRBV5-1 to TRBJ1-1; TRBD1 matches 7 bases. The V and J ends lost 0 bases and 3 bases, in that order; junction bases with no gene match: 5. Germline CDR1 and CDR2: SGHRS and YFSETQ. CDR3 length: 15 residues. The CDR3 nucleotides are TGCGCCAGCAGCTTGGTTACAGGGGTGGACACTGAAGCTTTCTTT. Protein sequence: CASSLVTGVDTEAFF.